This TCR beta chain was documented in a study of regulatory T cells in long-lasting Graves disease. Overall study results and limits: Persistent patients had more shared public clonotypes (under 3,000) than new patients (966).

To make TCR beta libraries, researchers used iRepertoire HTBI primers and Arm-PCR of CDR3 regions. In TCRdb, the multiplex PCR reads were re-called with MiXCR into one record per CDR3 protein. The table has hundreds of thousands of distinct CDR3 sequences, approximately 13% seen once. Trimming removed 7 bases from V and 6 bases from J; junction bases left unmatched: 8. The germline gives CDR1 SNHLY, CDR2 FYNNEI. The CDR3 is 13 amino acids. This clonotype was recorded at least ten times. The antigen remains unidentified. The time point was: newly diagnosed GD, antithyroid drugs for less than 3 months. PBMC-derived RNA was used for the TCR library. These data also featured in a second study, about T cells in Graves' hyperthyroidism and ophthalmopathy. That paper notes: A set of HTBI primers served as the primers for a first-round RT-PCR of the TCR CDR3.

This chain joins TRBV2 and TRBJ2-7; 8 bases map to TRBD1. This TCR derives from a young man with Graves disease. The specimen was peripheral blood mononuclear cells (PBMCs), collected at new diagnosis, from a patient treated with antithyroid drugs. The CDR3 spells CASKVQGAAEQYF. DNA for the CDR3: TGTGCCAGCAAGGTCCAGGGGGCTGCCGAGCAGTACTTC.